This T cell receptor (beta chain) was obtained from a study of early T cells in non-severe SARS-CoV-2 infection. This clonotype is labeled medium-sized (0.01 to 0.1%). TCRdb fed the 5' RACE reads into MiXCR, producing one record per CDR3 protein. The sample records 35,000 to 45,000 distinct CDR3 sequences, less than 15% being singletons. V lost 6 bases to trimming and J lost 4 bases, with 18 bases between them. Germline V gene sequence: CDR1 MDHEN, CDR2 SYDVKM. This CDR3 has 16 amino acids. Material for sequencing was whole blood. The TCR originated in an adult who was a healthcare worker with PCR-confirmed SARS-CoV-2 infection or an uninfected control (not recorded which). V gene TRBV28 combines with J gene TRBJ2-2; D uncertain. The CDR3 region is CASSLRSGSGTGELFF. The CDR3, as DNA: TGTGCCAGCAGCCTACGGTCAGGTTCGGGCACCGGGGAGCTGTTTTTT.